One and the same sample provided the 27 T cell receptor beta chains below, sequenced in a study of shared clonotypes between healthy human individuals. Selected positively for CCR7 and CD45RO-negative, naive CD8 cells excluded terminally differentiated effector memory CD45RA+ cells. Profiled with immunoSEQ multiplex PCR; TCRdb holds only in-frame clones, not every one. The sample includes more than 2 million clones, about 95% of them seen just once. Sequencing was carried out using naive CD8+ T cells sorted from blood. Receptor source: a man between 18 and 29 years old in good health.

The CDR3 here is CASSQAQRASYEQYF. The CDR3 coding sequence is TGTGCCAGCAGCCAAGCACAAAGGGCCAGCTACGAGCAGTACTTC. The chain employs TRBV16 and TRBJ2-7; D remains ambiguous. The length of the CDR3 is 15 residues. Trimming pared 2 bases from V and 3 bases from J, leaving 14 bases between. Per the germline V gene, CDR1 is KGHSY and CDR2 is FQNENV.

V usage is TRBV13 and J usage is TRBJ2-3, with a possible D match to TRBD2 (5 bases). CDR3 size: 14 residues. Trimming took off 5 bases at V and 7 bases at J, with 16 bases between the two ends. CDR1 is PRHDT and CDR2 is FYEKMQ in the germline V gene (reference sequence). As DNA, the CDR3 is TGTGCCAGCAGCGTTCGAGGGTCAGAAAATACGCAGTATTTT. Translating gives CASSVRGSENTQYF.

The V call is TRBV28, the J call TRBJ1-5; 9 nucleotides agree with TRBD1. CDR3 size: 14 residues. Unmatched junction bases numbered 8, after V lost 8 bases and J lost 6 bases. Germline lookup yields CDR1 MDHEN and CDR2 SYDVKM. The CDR3 region has the DNA TGTGCCAGCGGGGGACAGGGAATAGGTCAGCCCCAGCATTTT. Translating gives CASGGQGIGQPQHF.

The chain combines TRBV27 with TRBJ2-7, with 10 nucleotides matching TRBD1. Germline V gene data show CDR1 as MNHEY and CDR2 as SMNVEV (reference sequence). Trimming at V came to 6 bases and at J to 3 bases, leaving 2 bases not matched to a gene. The CDR3 loop spans 13 amino acids. In nucleotides, the CDR3 is TGTGCCAGCAGAGACAGGGGGCACTACGAGCAGTACTTC. It translates to CASRDRGHYEQYF.

The V and J genes are TRBV5-6 and TRBJ1-2, with a tentative D call TRBD1 (5 bases). With 0 bases removed from V and 2 bases from J, the gap between germline ends came to 11 bases. The germline V gene has CDR1 SGHDT and CDR2 YYEEEE. The CDR3 runs 15 residues. The CDR3 DNA is TGTGCCAGCAGCTTGGGCCAGGGAAACAACTATGGCTACACCTTC. Translation: CASSLGQGNNYGYTF.

The chain has TRBV2 and TRBJ1-3, with 7 bases identical to TRBD1. The CDR3 extends over 16 amino acids. The V and J ends lost 0 bases and 0 bases, in that order; junction bases with no gene match: 2. Germline CDR1 reads SNHLY; CDR2 reads FYNNEI. The CDR3 coding sequence is TGTGCCAGCAGTGAAGCGCCAGGGGGCTCTGGAAACACCATATATTTT. Amino acids: CASSEAPGGSGNTIYF.

About this clone: This sample also contains other DNA sequences that code for the same CDR3. V and J are TRBV7-9 and TRBJ2-5, with D uncertain. Trimming removed 5 bases from V and 4 bases from J, with 11 bases in between. The CDR3 contains 13 residues. Germline V gene sequence: CDR1 SEHNR, CDR2 FQNEAQ (reference sequence). CDR3 loop: CASSPRVRETQYF. In nucleotides, the CDR3 is TGTGCCAGCAGCCCCCGGGTGCGAGAGACCCAGTACTTC.

This rearrangement joins TRBV4-1 to TRBJ1-2; 8 bases agree with TRBD1. The trim removed 4 bases at V and 0 bases at J, leaving 4 bases unmatched. The CDR3 covers 15 residues. Germline V lookup: CDR1 MGHRA, CDR2 YSYEKL. The CDR3 DNA reads as TGCGCCAGCAGCCCACGGACAGGGACTAACTATGGCTACACCTTC. Its translation: CASSPRTGTNYGYTF.

The genes are TRBV5-1 and TRBJ2-5; 10 bases align to TRBD2. This CDR3 has 16 residues. Germline V lookup: CDR1 SGHRS, CDR2 YFSETQ. V was pared by 0 bases and J by 4 bases, with 6 bases of the junction left unmatched. CDR3 protein: CASSLVVAGGSETQYF. In DNA, the CDR3 is TGCGCCAGCAGCTTGGTCGTAGCGGGGGGATCAGAGACCCAGTACTTC.

The V gene is TRBV9, the J gene TRBJ2-3; D is possibly TRBD2 (6 bases). The V end lost 2 bases, the J end lost 2 bases, and 12 bases lay between the germline ends. CDR1 and CDR2 (germline): SGDLS, YYNGEE. The CDR3 is 15 residues long. In DNA, the CDR3 is TGTGCCAGCAGCGTTACGGCGGGGTTCACAGATACGCAGTATTTT. Amino acid sequence: CASSVTAGFTDTQYF.

This chain links TRBV19 with TRBJ2-3; 7 nucleotides align to TRBD2. Looked up from germline, CDR1 is LNHDA and CDR2 is SQIVND (reference sequence). This CDR3 contains 19 residues. V lost 7 bases, J lost 2 bases, and 21 bases stayed unmatched. CDR3 nucleotides: TGTGCCAGTACCCCCTTGGGGGGGATTACCCCTCGCCCCACAGATACGCAGTATTTT. Protein sequence: CASTPLGGITPRPTDTQYF.

The chain couples TRBV28 to TRBJ2-7; no firm D call. This CDR3 has 15 residues. V was trimmed by 7 bases and J by 2 bases, leaving 18 bases between them. Looked up from germline, CDR1 is MDHEN and CDR2 is SYDVKM. CDR3 coding DNA: TGTGCCAGCAATGAGTACGCAGCTGGGCCCTACGAGCAGTACTTC. Its protein product is CASNEYAAGPYEQYF.

The chain uses TRBV4-1 and TRBJ2-7; weak D call: TRBD2 (6 bases). V lost 2 bases, J lost 2 bases, and 13 bases lay in between. The CDR3 sequence is 15 residues long. CDR1 and CDR2 (germline): MGHRA, YSYEKL. In nucleotides, the CDR3 is TGCGCCAGCAGCCAAAGGGGCGGGACGCCCTACGAGCAGTACTTC. Translating it yields CASSQRGGTPYEQYF.

The chain uses TRBV30 and TRBJ2-1, with 12 bases lining up with TRBD2. The CDR3 consists of 14 residues. CDR1 is GTSNPN and CDR2 is SVGIG in the germline V gene (reference sequence). The junction had 4 bases not matched to a gene; V was cut back by 6 bases and J by 4 bases. The CDR3 is CACPTSGGYNEQFF. The CDR3 bases are TGTGCCTGTCCGACTAGCGGGGGATACAATGAGCAGTTCTTC.

The chain joins TRBV7-8 to TRBJ2-7, with a possible D match to TRBD2 (7 bases). Trimming took off 5 bases at V and 4 bases at J, with 27 bases between the two ends. The CDR3 sequence is 18 residues long. Per germline, CDR1 SGHVS and CDR2 FQNEAQ. The CDR3 DNA follows: TGTGCCAGCAGCGGACCGAAGCAAGGGGGGGCGCGGGTTTACGAGCAGTACTTC. It is translated as CASSGPKQGGARVYEQYF.

The V call is TRBV6-1, the J call TRBJ2-7; no definite D call. Trimming left V 6 bases short and J 7 bases short, with 10 bases between. The CDR3 has 11 residues. Germline V gene data show CDR1 as MNHNS and CDR2 as SASEGT. CDR3 nucleotide sequence: TGTGCCAGCAGGAAGATAGGGGAGCAGTACTTC. Protein sequence: CASRKIGEQYF.

In its sample, this clone was seen a few times. CDR3 bases: TGTGCCAGCAGCGGAGGGGCCTACGAGCAGTACTTC. The encoded protein is CASSGGAYEQYF. V usage is TRBV11-2 and J usage is TRBJ2-7; D may be TRBD2 (6 bases). Looked up from germline, CDR1 is SGHAT and CDR2 is FQNNGV. V lost 5 bases, J lost 2 bases, and 7 bases lay in between. CDR3 size: 12 residues.

The J gene is TRBJ1-6, the V gene TRBV28; D remains unclear. Germline V gene lookup returns CDR1 MDHEN and CDR2 SYDVKM. Trimming stripped 1 base from V and 2 bases from J, with 6 bases between. The CDR3 is made up of 15 amino acids. The CDR3 DNA reads TGTGCCAGCAGTTTATCGGCGGCCTATAATTCACCCCTCCACTTT. It specifies CASSLSAAYNSPLHF. Drawing the rest from reference TRBV28 and TRBJ1-6, the complete variable domain is DVKVTQSSRYLVKRTGEKVFLECVQDMDHENMFWYRQDPGLGLRLIYFSYDVKMKEKGDIPEGYSVSREKKERFSLILESASTNQTSMYLCASSLSAAYNSPLHFGNGTRLTVT.

This chain uses TRBV4-1 with TRBJ1-6; possible D gene TRBD1, 5 bases. V lost 1 base, J lost 5 bases, and 6 bases lay in between. The CDR3 is 14 amino acids. From germline, CDR1 is MGHRA and CDR2 YSYEKL. In nucleotides, the CDR3 is TGCGCCAGCAGCCAAGCCAGGGATAATTCACCCCTCCACTTT. It translates to CASSQARDNSPLHF.

This chain joins TRBV21-1 and TRBJ2-4; no DNA check was done on the table's D call, TRBD2. TRBV21-1 is assigned pseudogene status. This CDR3 contains 16 residues. The CDR3 nucleotides read TGTGCCAGCACGAAAGGGACTAGCGTCCTAAAAAACATTCAGTACTTC. This codes for CASTKGTSVLKNIQYF.

Concerning this clone itself: Germline and junction disagree at one end, which may indicate a read error. J is TRBJ1-1 and V is TRBV15, with D unresolved. The CDR3 length is 13 residues. Germline V lookup: CDR1 LNHNV, CDR2 YYDKDF (reference sequence). The DNA of the CDR3 is TGTGCCACCAGCGGAGACGGCGCCACTGAAGCTTTCTTT. It encodes CATSGDGATEAFF.

V gene TRBV5-1 combines with J gene TRBJ2-3, with no clear D. The CDR3 is 13 residues long. V gave up 2 bases and J gave up 1 base, with 5 bases separating them. Germline lookup yields CDR1 SGHRS and CDR2 YFSETQ. As DNA, the CDR3 is TGCGCCAGCAGCTTCCAGGGCACAGATACGCAGTATTTT. Translated, it gives CASSFQGTDTQYF.

The rearrangement links TRBV4-1 to TRBJ1-2; TRBD1 is a possible D gene (5 bases). Trimming removed 4 bases at V and 4 bases at J, with 19 bases between. The length of the CDR3 is 16 residues. Germline V CDR1 and CDR2: MGHRA, YSYEKL. CDR3 sequence (DNA): TGCGCCAGCAGCCCAACGGATCTGGTCGGGGGCTATGGCTACACCTTC. It yields the protein CASSPTDLVGGYGYTF.

The chain has TRBV11-2 and TRBJ2-5; 8 bases are shared with TRBD2. Germline V gives CDR1 SGHAT, CDR2 FQNNGV. This CDR3 contains 14 residues. The ends lost 4 bases at V and 4 bases at J; junction bases unmatched: 5. CDR3 loop: CASSSAGGSETQYF. The CDR3 region has the DNA TGTGCCAGCAGCTCGGCGGGAGGTTCAGAGACCCAGTACTTC.

V and J are TRBV16 and TRBJ2-7; D is uncertain. With 4 bases removed from V and 1 base from J, the gap between germline ends came to 17 bases. This CDR3 region has 16 residues. The germline V gene encodes CDR1 KGHSY and CDR2 FQNENV. In nucleotides, the CDR3 is TGTGCCAGCAGCCTTGGCCGGTTTGGACGTTCCTACGAGCAGTACTTC. It is translated as CASSLGRFGRSYEQYF. The whole variable domain, filled in from reference TRBV16 and TRBJ2-7, reads GEEVAQTPKHLVRGEGQKAKLYCAPIKGHSYVFWYQQVLKNEFKFLISFQNENVFDETGMPKERFSAKCLPNSPCSLEIQATKLEDSAVYFCASSLGRFGRSYEQYFGPGTRLTVT.

The rearrangement links TRBV19 to TRBJ2-7; 8 positions agree with TRBD1. V lost 5 bases to trimming and J lost 0 bases; unmatched junction nucleotides: 6. This CDR3 spans 15 amino acids. Germline CDR1 LNHDA, CDR2 SQIVND (reference sequence). The CDR3 reads CASSVGQEFSYEQYF. For the CDR3, the DNA is TGTGCCAGTAGTGTGGGACAGGAGTTCTCCTACGAGCAGTACTTC.

The chain joins TRBV9 to TRBJ2-1, with D unresolved. Germline assignment: CDR1 SGDLS and CDR2 YYNGEE. The CDR3 extends over 13 amino acids. V was pared by 4 bases and J by 1 base, with 6 bases between. CDR3 nucleotides: TGTGCCAGCAGCTCCACTTCCTACAATGAGCAGTTCTTC. It codes for CASSSTSYNEQFF.